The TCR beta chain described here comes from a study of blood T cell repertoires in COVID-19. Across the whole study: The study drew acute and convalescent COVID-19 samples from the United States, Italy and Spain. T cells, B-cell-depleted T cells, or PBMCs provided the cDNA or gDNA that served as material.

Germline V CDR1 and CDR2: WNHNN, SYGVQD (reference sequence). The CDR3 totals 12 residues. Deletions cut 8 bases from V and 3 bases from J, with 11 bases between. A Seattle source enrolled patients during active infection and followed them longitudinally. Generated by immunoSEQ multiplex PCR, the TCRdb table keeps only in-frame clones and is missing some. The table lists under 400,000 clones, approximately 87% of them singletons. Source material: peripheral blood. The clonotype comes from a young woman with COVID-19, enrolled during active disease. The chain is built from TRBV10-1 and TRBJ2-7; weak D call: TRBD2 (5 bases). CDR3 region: CASLSGNYEQYF. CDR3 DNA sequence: TGCGCCAGCCTGAGCGGAAACTACGAGCAGTACTTC.